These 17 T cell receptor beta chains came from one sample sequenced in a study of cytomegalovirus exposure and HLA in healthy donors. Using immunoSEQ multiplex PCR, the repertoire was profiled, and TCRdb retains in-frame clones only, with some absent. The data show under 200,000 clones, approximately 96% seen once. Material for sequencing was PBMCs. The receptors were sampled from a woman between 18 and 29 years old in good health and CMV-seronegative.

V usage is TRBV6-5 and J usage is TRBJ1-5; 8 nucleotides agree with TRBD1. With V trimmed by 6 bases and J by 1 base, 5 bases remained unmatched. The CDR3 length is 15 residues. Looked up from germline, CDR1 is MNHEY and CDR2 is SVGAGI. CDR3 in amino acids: CASREQGGSNQPQHF. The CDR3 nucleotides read TGTGCCAGCAGAGAACAGGGGGGGAGCAATCAGCCCCAGCATTTT.

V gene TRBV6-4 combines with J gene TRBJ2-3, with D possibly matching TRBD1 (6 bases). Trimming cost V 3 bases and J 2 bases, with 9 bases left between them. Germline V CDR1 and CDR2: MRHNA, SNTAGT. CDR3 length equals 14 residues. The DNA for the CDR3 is TGTGCCAGCAGTGAGCAGGGGAACACAGATACGCAGTATTTT. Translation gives CASSEQGNTDTQYF.

CDR3: CAIRPTGAGEKLFF. As DNA, the CDR3 is TGTGCCATCAGGCCGACAGGGGCCGGTGAAAAACTGTTTTTT. The rearrangement links TRBV10-3 to TRBJ1-4; 8 bases are shared with TRBD1. Losses at the gene ends were 6 bases for V and 7 bases for J; bases not matched to a gene: 7. This CDR3 region has 14 residues. CDR1 is ENHRY, CDR2 SYGVKD, per germline.

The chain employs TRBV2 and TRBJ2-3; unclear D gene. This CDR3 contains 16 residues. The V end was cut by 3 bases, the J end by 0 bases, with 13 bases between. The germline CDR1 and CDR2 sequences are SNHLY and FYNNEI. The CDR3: CASSENGLASTDTQYF. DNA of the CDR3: TGTGCCAGCAGTGAGAATGGCTTAGCTAGCACAGATACGCAGTATTTT.

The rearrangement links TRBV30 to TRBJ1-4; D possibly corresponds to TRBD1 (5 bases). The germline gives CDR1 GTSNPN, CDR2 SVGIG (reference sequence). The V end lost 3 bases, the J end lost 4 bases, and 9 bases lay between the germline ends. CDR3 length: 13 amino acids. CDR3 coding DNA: TGTGCCTGGAGGGGGGGGAGTAATGAAAAACTGTTTTTT. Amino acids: CAWRGGSNEKLFF.

The CDR3, as DNA: TGTGCCAGCAGCTTACCAGGGGGCAGGTACGAGCAGTACTTC. Amino acid sequence: CASSLPGGRYEQYF. This chain links TRBV5-5 with TRBJ2-7; 8 bases fit TRBD1. The CDR3 runs 14 residues. With 2 bases clipped from V and 4 bases from J, the junction kept 5 bases outside the gene matches. The germline CDR1 and CDR2 sequences are SGHKS and YYEKEE (reference sequence).

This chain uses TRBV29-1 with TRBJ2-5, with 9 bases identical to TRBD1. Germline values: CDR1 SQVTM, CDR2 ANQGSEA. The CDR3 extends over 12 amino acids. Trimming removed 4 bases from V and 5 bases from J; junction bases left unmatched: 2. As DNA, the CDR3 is TGCAGCGTTGGGGGACAGGGCGAGACCCAGTACTTC. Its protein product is CSVGGQGETQYF.

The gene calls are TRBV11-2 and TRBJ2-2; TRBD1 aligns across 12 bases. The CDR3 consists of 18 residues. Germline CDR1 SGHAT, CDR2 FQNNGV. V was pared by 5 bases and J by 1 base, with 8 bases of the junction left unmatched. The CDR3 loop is CASSPVGTGGLNTGELFF. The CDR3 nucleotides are TGTGCCAGCAGCCCGGTCGGGACAGGGGGCCTGAACACCGGGGAGCTGTTTTTT. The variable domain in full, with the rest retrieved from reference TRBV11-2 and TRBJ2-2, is EAGVAQSPRYKIIEKRQSVAFWCNPISGHATLYWYQQILGQGPKLLIQFQNNGVVDDSQLPKDRFSAERLKGVDSTLKIQPAKLEDSAVYLCASSPVGTGGLNTGELFFGEGSRLTVL.

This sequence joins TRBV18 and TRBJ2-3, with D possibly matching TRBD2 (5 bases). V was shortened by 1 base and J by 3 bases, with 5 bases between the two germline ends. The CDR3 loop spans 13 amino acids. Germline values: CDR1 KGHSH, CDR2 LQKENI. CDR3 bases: TGTGCCAGCTCACCACGGGAGACAGATACGCAGTATTTT. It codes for CASSPRETDTQYF.

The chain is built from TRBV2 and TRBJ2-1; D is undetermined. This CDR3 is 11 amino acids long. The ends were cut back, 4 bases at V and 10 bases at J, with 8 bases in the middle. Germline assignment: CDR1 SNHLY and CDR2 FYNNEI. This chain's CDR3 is CASSAHWEQFF. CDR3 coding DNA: TGTGCCAGCAGTGCCCACTGGGAGCAGTTCTTC.

DNA for the CDR3: TGTGCCAGCTCACCACCCAGGGCATCTGGGAATGGATGGGCCAAAAACATTCAGTACTTC. It codes for CASSPPRASGNGWAKNIQYF. This sequence joins TRBV18 and TRBJ2-4, with D perhaps matching TRBD1 (5 bases). CDR3 length: 20 residues. V was trimmed by 0 bases and J by 1 base, leaving 22 bases between them. Germline V gene data show CDR1 as KGHSH and CDR2 as LQKENI.

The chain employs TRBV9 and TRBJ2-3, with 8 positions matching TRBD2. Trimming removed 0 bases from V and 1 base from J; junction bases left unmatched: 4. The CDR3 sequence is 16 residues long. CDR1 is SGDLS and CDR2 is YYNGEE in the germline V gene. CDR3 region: CASSVGLRGGTDTQYF. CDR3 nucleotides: TGTGCCAGCAGCGTAGGACTGCGGGGGGGCACAGATACGCAGTATTTT.

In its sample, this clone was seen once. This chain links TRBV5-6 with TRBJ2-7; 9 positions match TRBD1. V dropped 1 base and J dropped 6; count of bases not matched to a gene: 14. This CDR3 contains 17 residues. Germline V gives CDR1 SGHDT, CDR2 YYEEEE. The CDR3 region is CASSLINDWTGEGEQYF. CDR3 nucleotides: TGTGCCAGCAGCTTGATAAATGACTGGACAGGGGAGGGCGAGCAGTACTTC.

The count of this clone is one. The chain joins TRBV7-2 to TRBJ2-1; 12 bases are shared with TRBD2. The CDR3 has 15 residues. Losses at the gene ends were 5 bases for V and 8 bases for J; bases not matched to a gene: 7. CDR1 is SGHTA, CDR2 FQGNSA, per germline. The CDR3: CASSKTSGGGDEQFF. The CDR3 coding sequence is TGTGCCAGCAGCAAGACTAGCGGGGGCGGGGATGAGCAGTTCTTC. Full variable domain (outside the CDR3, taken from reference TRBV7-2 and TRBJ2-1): GAGVSQSPSNKVTEKGKDVELRCDPISGHTALYWYRQSLGQGLEFLIYFQGNSAPDKSGLPSDRFSAERTGGSVSTLTIQRTQQEDSAVYLCASSKTSGGGDEQFFGPGTRLTVL.

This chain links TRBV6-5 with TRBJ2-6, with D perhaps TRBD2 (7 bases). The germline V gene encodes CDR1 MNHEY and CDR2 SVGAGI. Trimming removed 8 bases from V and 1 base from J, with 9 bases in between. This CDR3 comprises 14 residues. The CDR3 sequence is CASRGASGANVLTF. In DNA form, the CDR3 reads TGTGCCAGCCGGGGGGCGTCTGGGGCCAACGTCCTGACTTTC.

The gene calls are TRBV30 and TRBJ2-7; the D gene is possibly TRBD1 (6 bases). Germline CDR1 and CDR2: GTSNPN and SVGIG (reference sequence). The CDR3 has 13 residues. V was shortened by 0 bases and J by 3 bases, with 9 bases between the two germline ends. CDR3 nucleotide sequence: TGTGCCTGGAGTGTATCACAGGGCTACGAGCAGTACTTC. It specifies CAWSVSQGYEQYF.

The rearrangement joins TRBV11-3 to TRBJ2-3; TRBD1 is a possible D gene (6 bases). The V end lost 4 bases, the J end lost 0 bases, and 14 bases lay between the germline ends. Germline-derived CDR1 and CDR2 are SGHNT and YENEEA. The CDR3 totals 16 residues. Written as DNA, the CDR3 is TGTGCCAGCAGCTCCCCGACAGGACTGAGCACAGATACGCAGTATTTT. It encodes CASSSPTGLSTDTQYF.